Listed here is a single T cell receptor (beta chain). Splitting of each subset's genomic DNA was done evenly across several immunoSEQ plates. How the authors handled the data: Filtering differed because ImmunoSEQ produced junction-only sequences that carried no quality scores. The method was immunoSEQ multiplex PCR; TCRdb's version includes in-frame clones alone and lacks a portion of them. V, J and clone size reflect that table, while D and trimming were determined from the DNA. The profile shows a few million clones, approximately 92% of them singletons. The data were taken from a study of shared clonotypes between healthy human individuals. Naive CD8 isolation took CD45RO-negative cells positively selected for CCR7 and excluded terminally differentiated effector memory CD45RA+ cells. Trimming removed 8 bases from V and 2 bases from J, with 17 bases in between. The CDR3 totals 15 residues. CDR1 and CDR2 (germline): SGHAT, FQNNGV.

The rearrangement joins TRBV11-2 to TRBJ2-3; D is uncertain. The sample comprised naive CD8+ T cells from PBMCs. The clonotype originates from a man aged 18 to 30 in good health. Some clones in this sample may be carry-over from other donors' samples. CDR3 in DNA: TGTGCCAGCTACCGGACCGGCTCTAACACAGATACGCAGTATTTT. Protein: CASYRTGSNTDTQYF.